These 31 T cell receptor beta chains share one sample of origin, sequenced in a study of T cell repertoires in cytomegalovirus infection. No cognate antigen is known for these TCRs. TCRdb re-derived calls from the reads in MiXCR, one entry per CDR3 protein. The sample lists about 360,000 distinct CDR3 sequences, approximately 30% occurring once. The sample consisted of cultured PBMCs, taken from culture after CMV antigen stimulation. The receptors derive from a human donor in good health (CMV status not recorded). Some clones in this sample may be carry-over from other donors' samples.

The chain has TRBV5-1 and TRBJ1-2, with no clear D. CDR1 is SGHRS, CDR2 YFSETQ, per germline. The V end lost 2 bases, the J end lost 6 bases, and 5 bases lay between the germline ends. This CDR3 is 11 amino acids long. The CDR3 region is CASSFDNGYTF. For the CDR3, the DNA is TGCGCCAGCAGCTTTGACAATGGCTACACCTTC.

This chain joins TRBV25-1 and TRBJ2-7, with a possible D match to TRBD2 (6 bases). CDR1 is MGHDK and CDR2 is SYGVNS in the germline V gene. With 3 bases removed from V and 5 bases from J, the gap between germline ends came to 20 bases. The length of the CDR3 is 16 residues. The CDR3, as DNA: TGTGCCAGCAGTGAGGCGACTCTAGCGAAGTTCCACGAGCAGTACTTC. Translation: CASSEATLAKFHEQYF.

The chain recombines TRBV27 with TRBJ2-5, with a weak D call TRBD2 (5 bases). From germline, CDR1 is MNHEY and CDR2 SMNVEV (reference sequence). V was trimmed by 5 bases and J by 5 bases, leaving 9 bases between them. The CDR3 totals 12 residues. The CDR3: CASSERGETQYF. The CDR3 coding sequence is TGTGCCAGCAGTGAACGCGGGGAGACCCAGTACTTC.

The CDR3 coding sequence is TGTGCCAGCAGCTCGGATCGGTACAGCTTGAACACTGAAGCTTTCTTT. This gives the protein CASSSDRYSLNTEAFF. The chain carries TRBV7-2 and TRBJ1-1; no clear D. From germline, CDR1 is SGHTA and CDR2 FQGNSA. This CDR3 is built from 16 residues. V shed 4 bases and J shed 0 bases, with 15 bases lying between them. The full variable domain, its missing parts supplied by reference TRBV7-2 and TRBJ1-1, is GAGVSQSPSNKVTEKGKDVELRCDPISGHTALYWYRQSLGQGLEFLIYFQGNSAPDKSGLPSDRFSAERTGGSVSTLTIQRTQQEDSAVYLCASSSDRYSLNTEAFFGQGTRLTVV.

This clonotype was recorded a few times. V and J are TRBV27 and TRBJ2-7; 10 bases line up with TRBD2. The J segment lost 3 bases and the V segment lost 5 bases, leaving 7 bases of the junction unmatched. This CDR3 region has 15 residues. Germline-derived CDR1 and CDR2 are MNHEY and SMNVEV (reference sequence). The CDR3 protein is CASSTWTSGYYEQYF. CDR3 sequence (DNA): TGTGCCAGCAGTACGTGGACTAGCGGTTACTACGAGCAGTACTTC.

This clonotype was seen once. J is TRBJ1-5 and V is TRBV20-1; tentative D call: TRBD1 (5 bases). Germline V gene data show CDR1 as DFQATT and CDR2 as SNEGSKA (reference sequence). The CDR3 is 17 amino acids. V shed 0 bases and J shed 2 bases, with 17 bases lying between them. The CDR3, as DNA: TGCAGTGCTAGAGATGGGGGAGGGACCGTGGGCAATCAGCCCCAGCATTTT. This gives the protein CSARDGGGTVGNQPQHF.

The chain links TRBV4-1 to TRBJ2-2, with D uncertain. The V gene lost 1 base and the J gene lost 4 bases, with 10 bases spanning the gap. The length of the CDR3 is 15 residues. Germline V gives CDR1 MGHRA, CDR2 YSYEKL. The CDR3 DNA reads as TGCGCCAGCAGCCAAGCCGGTTACCCCACCGGGGAGCTGTTTTTT. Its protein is CASSQAGYPTGELFF.

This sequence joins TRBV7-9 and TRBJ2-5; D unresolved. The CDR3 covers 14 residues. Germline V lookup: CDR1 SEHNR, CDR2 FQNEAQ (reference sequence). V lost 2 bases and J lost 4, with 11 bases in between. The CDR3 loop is CASSLSTGGETQYF. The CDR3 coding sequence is TGTGCCAGCAGCTTAAGTACGGGTGGAGAGACCCAGTACTTC.

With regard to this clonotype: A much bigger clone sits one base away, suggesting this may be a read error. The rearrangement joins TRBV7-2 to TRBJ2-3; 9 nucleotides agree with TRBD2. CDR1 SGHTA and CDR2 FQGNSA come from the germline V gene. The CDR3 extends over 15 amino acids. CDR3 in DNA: TGTGCCTGCAGCTTAGTTGCGGGAGGGGGGGATACGCAGTATTTT. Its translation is CACSLVAGGGDTQYF.

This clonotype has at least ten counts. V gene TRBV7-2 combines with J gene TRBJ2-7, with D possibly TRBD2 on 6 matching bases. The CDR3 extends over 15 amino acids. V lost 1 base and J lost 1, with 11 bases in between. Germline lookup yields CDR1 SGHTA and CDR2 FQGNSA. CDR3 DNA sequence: TGTGCCAGCAGCTTAGAAGCGGGTGGATCCTACGAGCAGTACTTC. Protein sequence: CASSLEAGGSYEQYF.

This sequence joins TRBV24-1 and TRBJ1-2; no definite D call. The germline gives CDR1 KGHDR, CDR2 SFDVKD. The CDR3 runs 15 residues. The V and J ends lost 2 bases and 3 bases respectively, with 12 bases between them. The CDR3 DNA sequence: TGTGCCACCAGTGATTCGAGGACTCCGCACTATGGCTACACCTTC. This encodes CATSDSRTPHYGYTF.

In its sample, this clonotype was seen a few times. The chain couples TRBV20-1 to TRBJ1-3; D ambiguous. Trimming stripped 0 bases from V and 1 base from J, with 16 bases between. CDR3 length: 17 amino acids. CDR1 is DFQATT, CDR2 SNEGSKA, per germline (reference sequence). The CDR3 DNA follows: TGCAGTGCTAGAGATATTAGAGGAACCCCATCTGGAAACACCATATATTTT. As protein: CSARDIRGTPSGNTIYF.

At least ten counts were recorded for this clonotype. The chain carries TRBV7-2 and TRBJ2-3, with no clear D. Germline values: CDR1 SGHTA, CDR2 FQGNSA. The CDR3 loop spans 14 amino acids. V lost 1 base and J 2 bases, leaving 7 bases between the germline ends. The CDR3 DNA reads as TGTGCCAGCAGCTTAGACGGAGCCACAGATACGCAGTATTTT. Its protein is CASSLDGATDTQYF.

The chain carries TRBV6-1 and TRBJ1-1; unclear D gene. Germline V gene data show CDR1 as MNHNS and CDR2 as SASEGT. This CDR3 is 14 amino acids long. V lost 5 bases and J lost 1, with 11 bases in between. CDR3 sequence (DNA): TGTGCCAGCAGTCGCCCCTCACAGAACACTGAAGCTTTCTTT. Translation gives CASSRPSQNTEAFF.

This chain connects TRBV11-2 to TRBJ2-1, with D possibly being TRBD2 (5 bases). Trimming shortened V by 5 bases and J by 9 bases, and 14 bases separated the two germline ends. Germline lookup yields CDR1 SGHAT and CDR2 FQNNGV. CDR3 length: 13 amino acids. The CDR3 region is CASSRELAGEQFF. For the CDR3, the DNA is TGTGCCAGCAGCAGAGAGCTAGCTGGTGAGCAGTTCTTC.

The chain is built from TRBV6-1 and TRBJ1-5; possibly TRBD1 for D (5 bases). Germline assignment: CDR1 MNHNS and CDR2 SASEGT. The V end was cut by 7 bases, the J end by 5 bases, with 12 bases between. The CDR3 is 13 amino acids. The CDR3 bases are TGTGCCAGCAACAGGCAACAGGATCAGCCCCAGCATTTT. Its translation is CASNRQQDQPQHF.

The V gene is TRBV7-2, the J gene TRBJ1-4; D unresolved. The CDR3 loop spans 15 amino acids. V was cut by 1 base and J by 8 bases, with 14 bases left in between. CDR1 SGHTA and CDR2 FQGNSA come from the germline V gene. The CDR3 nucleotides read TGTGCCAGCAGCTTAGGTTTCGGAAAAGGAGAAAAACTGTTTTTT. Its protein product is CASSLGFGKGEKLFF. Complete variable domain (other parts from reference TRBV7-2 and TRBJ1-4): GAGVSQSPSNKVTEKGKDVELRCDPISGHTALYWYRQSLGQGLEFLIYFQGNSAPDKSGLPSDRFSAERTGGSVSTLTIQRTQQEDSAVYLCASSLGFGKGEKLFFGSGTQLSVL.

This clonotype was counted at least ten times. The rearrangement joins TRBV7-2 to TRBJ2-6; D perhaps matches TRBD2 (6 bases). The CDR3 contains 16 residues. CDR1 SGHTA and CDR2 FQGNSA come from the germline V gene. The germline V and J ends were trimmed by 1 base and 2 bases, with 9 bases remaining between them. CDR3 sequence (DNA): TGTGCCAGCAGCTTAGTCGGGGGAGCTGGGGCCAACGTCCTGACTTTC. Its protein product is CASSLVGGAGANVLTF.

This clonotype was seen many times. CDR3 nucleotides: TGTGCCAGCAGCTTGACAGGGAGCTCCTACGAGCAGTACTTC. This encodes CASSLTGSSYEQYF. The chain employs TRBV7-2 and TRBJ2-7, with TRBD1 identical over 7 bases. The germline CDR1 and CDR2 sequences are SGHTA and FQGNSA. V dropped 3 bases and J dropped 0; count of bases not matched to a gene: 2. CDR3 length: 14 residues.

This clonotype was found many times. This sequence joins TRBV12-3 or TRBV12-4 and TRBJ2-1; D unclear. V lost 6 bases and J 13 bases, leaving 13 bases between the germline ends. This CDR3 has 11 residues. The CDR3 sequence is CASSPTSSQFF. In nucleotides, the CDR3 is TGTGCCAGCAGCCCGACTTCGTCACAGTTCTTC.

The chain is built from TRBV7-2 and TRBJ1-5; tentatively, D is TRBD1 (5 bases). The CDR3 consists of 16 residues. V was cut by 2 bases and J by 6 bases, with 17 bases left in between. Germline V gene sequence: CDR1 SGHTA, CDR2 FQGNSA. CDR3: CASSLSFSGGGQPQHF. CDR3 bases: TGTGCCAGCAGCTTATCCTTCTCGGGGGGAGGTCAGCCCCAGCATTTT.

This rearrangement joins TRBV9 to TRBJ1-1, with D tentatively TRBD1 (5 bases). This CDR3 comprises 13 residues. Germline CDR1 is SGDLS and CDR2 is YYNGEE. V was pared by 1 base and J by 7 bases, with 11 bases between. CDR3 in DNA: TGTGCCAGCAGCGTAAACTCGGGGGGTGAAGCTTTCTTT. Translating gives CASSVNSGGEAFF.

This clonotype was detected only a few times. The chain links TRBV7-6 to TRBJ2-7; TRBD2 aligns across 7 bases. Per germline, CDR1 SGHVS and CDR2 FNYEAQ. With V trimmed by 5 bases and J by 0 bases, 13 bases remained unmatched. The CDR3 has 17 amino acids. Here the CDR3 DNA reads TGTGCCAGCAGCCCCGCGGCGGGAGAAGTTCGCTCCTACGAGCAGTACTTC. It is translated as CASSPAAGEVRSYEQYF.

The DNA of the CDR3 is TGTGCCAGCATGCCAAGGGCGGGTATGAACACTGAAGCTTTCTTT. Protein product: CASMPRAGMNTEAFF. The V gene is TRBV2, the J gene TRBJ1-1; no clear D. The germline V gene encodes CDR1 SNHLY and CDR2 FYNNEI. The CDR3 loop spans 15 amino acids. V lost 7 bases, J lost 0 bases, and 15 bases lay in between.

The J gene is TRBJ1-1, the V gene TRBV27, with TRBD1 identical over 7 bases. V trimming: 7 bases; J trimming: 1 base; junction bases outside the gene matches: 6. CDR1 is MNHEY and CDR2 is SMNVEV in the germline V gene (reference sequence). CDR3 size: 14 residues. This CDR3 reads CASTSGQKNTEAFF. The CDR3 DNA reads TGTGCCAGCACTTCGGGACAGAAGAACACTGAAGCTTTCTTT.

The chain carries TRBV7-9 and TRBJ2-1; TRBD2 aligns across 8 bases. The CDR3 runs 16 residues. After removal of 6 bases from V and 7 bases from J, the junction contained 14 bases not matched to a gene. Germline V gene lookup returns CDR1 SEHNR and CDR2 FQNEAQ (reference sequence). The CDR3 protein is CASSPRSSGSSNEQFF. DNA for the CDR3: TGTGCCAGCAGTCCTCGATCCAGCGGGAGTTCGAATGAGCAGTTCTTC.

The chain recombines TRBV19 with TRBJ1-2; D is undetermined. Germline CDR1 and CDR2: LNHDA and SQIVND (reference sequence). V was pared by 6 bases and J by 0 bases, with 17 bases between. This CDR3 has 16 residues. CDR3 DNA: TGTGCCAGTAGAAGAGGCCGGCAGAATCCTAACTATGGCTACACCTTC. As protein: CASRRGRQNPNYGYTF.

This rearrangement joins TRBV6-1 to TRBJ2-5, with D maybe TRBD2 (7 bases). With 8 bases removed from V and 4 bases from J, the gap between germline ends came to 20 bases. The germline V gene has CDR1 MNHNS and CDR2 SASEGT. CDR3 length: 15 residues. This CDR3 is CASDIWGRGAETQYF. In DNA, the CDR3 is TGTGCCAGCGATATTTGGGGACGGGGGGCAGAGACCCAGTACTTC.

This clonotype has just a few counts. CDR3 sequence (DNA): TGCGCCAGCAGCCAAGATCCCGGGGAGACCCAGTACTTC. It yields the protein CASSQDPGETQYF. This rearrangement joins TRBV4-3 to TRBJ2-5, with D unclear. The V gene lost 0 bases and the J gene lost 5 bases, with 7 bases spanning the gap. CDR1 is LGHNA and CDR2 is YSLEER in the germline V gene. This CDR3 region has 13 residues.

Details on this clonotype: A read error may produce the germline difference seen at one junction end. CDR3: CTSSLGTGGPEAFF. Here the CDR3 DNA reads TGTACCAGCAGTTTAGGGACAGGGGGCCCTGAAGCTTTCTTT. V and J are TRBV28 and TRBJ1-1; 12 nucleotides match TRBD1. Germline V gene data show CDR1 as MDHEN and CDR2 as SYDVKM. The CDR3 consists of 14 residues.

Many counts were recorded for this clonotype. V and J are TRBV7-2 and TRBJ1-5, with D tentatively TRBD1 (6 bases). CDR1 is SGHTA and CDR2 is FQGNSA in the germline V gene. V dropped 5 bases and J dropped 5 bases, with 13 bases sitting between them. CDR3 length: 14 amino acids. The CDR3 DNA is TGTGCCAGCAGCCCGGGGACATTATATCAGCCCCAGCATTTT. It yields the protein CASSPGTLYQPQHF.